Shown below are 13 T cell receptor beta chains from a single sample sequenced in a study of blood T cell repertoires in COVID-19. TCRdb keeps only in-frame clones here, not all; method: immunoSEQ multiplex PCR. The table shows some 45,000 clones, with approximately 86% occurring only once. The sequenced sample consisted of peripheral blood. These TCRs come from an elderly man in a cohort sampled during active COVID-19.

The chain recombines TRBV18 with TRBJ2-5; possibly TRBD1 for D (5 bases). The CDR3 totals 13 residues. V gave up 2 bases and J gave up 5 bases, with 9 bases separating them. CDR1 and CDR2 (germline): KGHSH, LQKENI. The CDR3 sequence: CASSPSQGETQYF. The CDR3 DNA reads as TGTGCCAGCTCACCATCGCAGGGCGAGACCCAGTACTTC.

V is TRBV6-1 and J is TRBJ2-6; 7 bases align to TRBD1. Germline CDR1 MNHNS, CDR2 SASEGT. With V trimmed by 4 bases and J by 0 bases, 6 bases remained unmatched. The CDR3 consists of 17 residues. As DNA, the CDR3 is TGTGCCAGCAGTGTCCGGGACAGAACCTCTGGGGCCAACGTCCTGACTTTC. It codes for CASSVRDRTSGANVLTF.

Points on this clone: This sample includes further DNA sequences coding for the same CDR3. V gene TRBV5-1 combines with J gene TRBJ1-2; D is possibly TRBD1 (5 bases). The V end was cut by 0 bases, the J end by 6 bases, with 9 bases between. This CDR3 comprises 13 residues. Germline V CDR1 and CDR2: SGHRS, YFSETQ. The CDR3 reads CASSLGVRDGYTF. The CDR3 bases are TGCGCCAGCAGCTTGGGAGTCAGGGATGGCTACACCTTC.

The CDR3 region is CASSPPLAQSYEQYF. The CDR3 DNA sequence: TGTGCCAGCTCACCGCCTCTAGCGCAATCCTACGAGCAGTACTTC. This chain links TRBV18 with TRBJ2-7; tentative D call: TRBD2 (6 bases). Germline lookup yields CDR1 KGHSH and CDR2 LQKENI. CDR3 length equals 15 residues. V shed 3 bases and J shed 1 base, with 13 bases lying between them. The whole variable domain, filled in from reference TRBV18 and TRBJ2-7, reads NAGVMQNPRHLVRRRGQEARLRCSPMKGHSHVYWYRQLPEEGLKFMVYLQKENIIDESGMPKERFSAEFPKEGPSILRIQQVVRGDSAAYFCASSPPLAQSYEQYFGPGTRLTVT.

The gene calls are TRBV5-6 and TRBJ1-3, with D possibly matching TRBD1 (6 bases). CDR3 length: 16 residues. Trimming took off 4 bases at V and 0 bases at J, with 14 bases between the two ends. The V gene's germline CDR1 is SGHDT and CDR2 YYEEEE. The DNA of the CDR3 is TGTGCCAGCAGCAGGGGGGGACTTAGCTCTGGAAACACCATATATTTT. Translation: CASSRGGLSSGNTIYF.

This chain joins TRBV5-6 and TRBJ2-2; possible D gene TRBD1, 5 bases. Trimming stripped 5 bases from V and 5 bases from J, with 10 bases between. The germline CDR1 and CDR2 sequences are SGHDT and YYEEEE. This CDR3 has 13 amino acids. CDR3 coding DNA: TGTGCCAGCAGGGGGCGTCGGACCGGGGAGCTGTTTTTT. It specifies CASRGRRTGELFF.

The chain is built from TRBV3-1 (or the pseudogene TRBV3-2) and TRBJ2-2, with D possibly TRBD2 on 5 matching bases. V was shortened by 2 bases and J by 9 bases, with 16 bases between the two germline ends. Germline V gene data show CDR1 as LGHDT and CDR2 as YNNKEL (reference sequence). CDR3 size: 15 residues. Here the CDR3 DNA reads TGTGCCAGCAGCCAATTCTGCTCGGGGTCAAGGGAGCTGTTTTTT. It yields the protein CASSQFCSGSRELFF.

The CDR3 here is CASRLTGDSQPQHF. The CDR3 DNA follows: TGCGCCAGCAGGTTGACAGGGGATAGCCAGCCCCAGCATTTT. This chain joins TRBV5-1 and TRBJ1-5; TRBD1 aligns across 8 bases. With V trimmed by 5 bases and J by 7 bases, 8 bases remained unmatched. The length of the CDR3 is 14 residues. Per the germline V gene, CDR1 is SGHRS and CDR2 is YFSETQ.

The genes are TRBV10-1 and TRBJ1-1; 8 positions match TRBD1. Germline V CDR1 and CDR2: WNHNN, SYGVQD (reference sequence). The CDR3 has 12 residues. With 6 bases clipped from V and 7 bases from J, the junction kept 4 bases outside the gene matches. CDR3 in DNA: TGCGCCAGCAGGCTCGACAGGGGTGAAGCTTTCTTT. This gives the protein CASRLDRGEAFF.

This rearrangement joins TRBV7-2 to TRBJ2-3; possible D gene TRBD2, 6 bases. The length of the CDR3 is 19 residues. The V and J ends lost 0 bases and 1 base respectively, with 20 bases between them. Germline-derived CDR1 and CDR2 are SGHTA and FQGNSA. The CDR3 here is CASSLALRKRWGGTDTQYF. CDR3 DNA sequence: TGTGCCAGCAGCTTAGCGCTTAGAAAGCGGTGGGGGGGCACAGATACGCAGTATTTT. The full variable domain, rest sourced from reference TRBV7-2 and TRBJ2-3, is GAGVSQSPSNKVTEKGKDVELRCDPISGHTALYWYRQSLGQGLEFLIYFQGNSAPDKSGLPSDRFSAERTGGSVSTLTIQRTQQEDSAVYLCASSLALRKRWGGTDTQYFGPGTRLTVL.

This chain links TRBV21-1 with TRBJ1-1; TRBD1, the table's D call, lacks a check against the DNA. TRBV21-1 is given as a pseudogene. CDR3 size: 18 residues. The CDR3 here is CASSKGRGSRGLNTEAFF. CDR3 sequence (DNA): TGTGCCAGCAGCAAGGGGCGGGGTAGCAGGGGGTTGAACACTGAAGCTTTCTTT.

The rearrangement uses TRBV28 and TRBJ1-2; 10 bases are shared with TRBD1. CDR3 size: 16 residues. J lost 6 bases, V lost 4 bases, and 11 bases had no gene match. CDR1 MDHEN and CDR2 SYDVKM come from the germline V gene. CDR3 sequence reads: CASSSTSTGGSNGYTF. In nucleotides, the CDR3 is TGTGCCAGCAGTTCAACTTCGACAGGGGGCTCTAATGGCTACACCTTC.

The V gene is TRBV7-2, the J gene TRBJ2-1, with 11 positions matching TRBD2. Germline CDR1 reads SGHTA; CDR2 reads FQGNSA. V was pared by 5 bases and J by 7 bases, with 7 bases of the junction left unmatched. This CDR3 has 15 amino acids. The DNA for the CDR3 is TGTGCCAGCAGCAACCCGGGACTAGCGGCGAATGAGCAGTTCTTC. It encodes CASSNPGLAANEQFF.